This T cell receptor beta chain was captured by sequencing in a study of regulatory T cells in long-lasting Graves disease (dated by TCRdb to the early 2020s). Background on the whole study: In the newly diagnosed Graves' disease group, patients had been taking antithyroid drugs for less than 3 months. The study took place in China and was registered as a clinical trial. Patients with persistent Graves' disease were compared with patients with newly diagnosed Graves' disease using TCR sequencing and RNA sequencing of peripheral blood. A total of approximately 35 samples were covered by TCR sequencing, comprising roughly 13 persistent and around 20 newly diagnosed Graves' disease patients.

Library preparation was by multiplex PCR. The sample was run on an Illumina HiSeq 4000. To build TCR beta libraries, CDR3 regions were amplified by Arm-PCR using iRepertoire HTBI primers. Gel purification was performed on PCR products prior to sequencing. The authors' analysis ran thus. Across samples, around 58 TRBV and roughly 15 TRBJ segments were identified and used for gene usage analysis of CDR3 amino acid clonotypes. Filtered high-quality paired reads were merged into contigs using COPE and FqMerger. BLAST was used to align contigs to IMGT TRBV, TRBD and TRBJ reference genes, and CDR3 was defined according to IMGT. Highly expanded clones were defined as clonotypes with a frequency above 0.1%. Repertoire diversity was measured by Shannon entropy, and V-J evenness by the Gini coefficient. Public clonotypes were defined as clonotypes shared by more than one individual. In-frame beta chains were kept once TCRdb had trimmed the public reads at Q25 with fastp and called clones with MiXCR. Merged by CDR3 protein, the rows form single entries marked with the most common genes and DNA. The V and J calls and clone size are TCRdb's, not the authors'. Across this sample there are roughly 250,000 distinct CDR3 sequences, with roughly 18% seen only once. About 14% of the sample is held by the ten biggest clonotypes.

Overall results and qualifications from the work: The study examined only peripheral blood because the primary lesion, thyroid tissue, could not be accessed. TRBV28, TRBJ1-2 and TRBJ2-5 were preferentially used in persistent disease, while TRBV20-1 and TRBJ2-1 were favored in newly diagnosed disease. Only the TCR beta chain was sequenced and analyzed. Patients with persistent disease shared more public clonotypes (over 2,500) than newly diagnosed patients did (around 1,000). Compared with newly diagnosed patients, patients with persistent Graves' disease had lower TCR Shannon entropy and fewer highly expanded clones, which suggests clonal expansion. The small sample size was acknowledged by the authors as a limitation that may reduce accuracy.

A note on this clonotype: What antigen it recognizes has not been identified. No base quality information exists; no much larger clone differs at one position.

CDR1 is given as SGHRS and CDR2 as YFSETQ, both from the germline V gene. Trimming removed 1 base from V and 4 bases from J; the gene matches leave 2 bases unexplained. From cysteine to phenylalanine, the CDR3 is 14 amino acids long. CDR3 DNA only is kept here, 42 bases in frame from base 1. The sample's time point label, decoded: newly diagnosed GD, antithyroid drugs for less than 3 months. For both TCR sequencing and RNA sequencing, RNA was extracted from PBMCs in TRIzol. Graves' disease was diagnosed according to American Thyroid Association guidelines. The patients came from an endocrinology department in Xi'an, China. From each patient, around 9 milliliters of peripheral blood was collected into an EDTA anticoagulant tube. Ficoll Paque Plus density gradient separation was used to isolate PBMCs, and no additional T cell sorting was done. An Agilent 2100 Bioanalyzer and agarose gel were used to check RNA quality, while a NanoDrop 2000 measured RNA concentration.

This same sample was also taken into another study, of T cells in Graves' hyperthyroidism and ophthalmopathy. Per the second study: Stable Graves' hyperthyroidism was defined as the absence of progression to ophthalmopathy over 18 months of follow-up. Hyperthyroidism patients were newly diagnosed, had a disease duration of under 2 months, and were aged 18 to 65 years. The study excluded patients with uncontrolled infections, other autoimmune diseases, pregnancy or lactation. Diagnoses relied on clinical symptoms, serum thyroxine and TRAb, thyroid ultrasound and orbital computed tomography. The first round of RT-PCR for the TCR CDR3 was performed with the HTBI primer set and the Qiagen OneStep RT-PCR kit. Most expanded thyroid clonotypes (frequency above 0.001) were also detected in blood, suggesting blood repertoires may reflect thyroid immune responses. Ophthalmopathy was separated from stable hyperthyroidism by a 13 V-J signature model, with about 88% sensitivity and roughly 81% specificity obtained in cross-validation and 80%/75% obtained in testing. In validation, progression to ophthalmopathy was predicted by the model with approximately 67% sensitivity and 72.22% specificity, a median of approximately 7.1 months before onset. TCR V-J signatures able to tell the groups apart were searched for in a discovery cohort of 90 to 100 patients, of whom approximately 40 had Graves' ophthalmopathy and around 58 had stable Graves' hyperthyroidism. An independent validation cohort of fewer than 20 hyperthyroidism patients and 17 patients who later progressed to ophthalmopathy tested prospective prediction of ophthalmopathy. The 75 to 100 discovery patients were randomly split 7:3 into training and test sets. The study also compared thyroid tissue and blood T-cell repertoires from more than 5 Graves' hyperthyroidism patients. Once sampling was done, hyperthyroidism patients were given methimazole at a starting dose of 30 mg daily, whereas ophthalmopathy patients were given high-dose intravenous methylprednisolone. The libraries were constructed in a second round of multiplex PCR and then size-selected and purified. The libraries were sequenced on an Illumina HiSeq2000 using paired-end 100 bp reads. SOAPnuke was used to process the raw data, throwing out any read that contained adapters or uncalled bases, had a mean Phred below 15, or lacked an exact constant-primer or identifier match. High-quality paired reads were merged using COPE v1.2.5, and each unique nucleotide sequence was defined as a clonotype. MiTCR v1.1 was used to align the clonotypes against IMGT TRBV, TRBD and TRBJ reference segments. The analysis included only V-J combinations with a frequency above 0.0001, which together covered more than 99% of the repertoires. The TCS score was defined as F50 (clonal expansion) divided by E x V (chaos), with BLOSUM62-based TCRdist calculated between CDR3 peptides within each V-J. Welch's t-statistics and random forest reduced around 510 V-J features to 13, which were used in a naive Bayes classifier (R e1071). Sample size was not statistically predetermined, and investigators were not blinded to group allocation. The paper describes TCR Vbeta CDR3 sequencing of 120 to 150 peripheral blood samples, made up of fewer than 50 ophthalmopathy patients, around 78 hyperthyroidism patients and 17 progressor patients.

Recombination linked TRBV5-1 to TRBJ2-3; 8 bases in the middle match TRBD2. The material was peripheral blood mononuclear cells (PBMCs), obtained at new diagnosis, from a patient treated with antithyroid drugs. The TCR sequence derives from a woman under 40 with Graves disease. Donor details come from another sample of the same person, matched by shared clones. The nucleotide sequence is TGCGCCAGCAGCTTGTTAGCGGGATCAGATACGCAGTATTTT. The translation is CASSLLAGSDTQYF.